Here is one TCR beta chain with its context. The sample originates from a study of OX40 agonist ivuxolimab in advanced cancers. Patients were excluded for autoimmune disease history or systemic immunosuppression. The method was immunoSEQ multiplex PCR; TCRdb's version includes in-frame clones alone and lacks a portion of them. Of fewer than 20,000 clones detected, just under 80% appear once; the ten largest clones hold 28%. The CDR3 length is 15 residues. The V gene lost 7 bases and the J gene lost 0 bases, with 16 bases spanning the gap. Germline V gives CDR1 SGDLS, CDR2 YYNGEE. Sequenced here: CD4+ or CD8+ T cells sorted from blood, sampled in a trial of the OX40 agonist ivuxolimab. The sequence was collected from an adult with an advanced solid tumor such as melanoma, head and neck, liver or kidney cancer. The chain recombines TRBV9 with TRBJ1-2; D perhaps matches TRBD1 (6 bases). The CDR3 loop reads CASSGGPVANYGYTF. In DNA form, the CDR3 reads TGTGCCAGCTCCGGGGGCCCCGTGGCTAACTATGGCTACACCTTC.